One and the same sample provided the 30 T cell receptor beta chains below, sequenced in a study of blood T cells in healthy people across ages. Combining a sample-barcoded 5' primer with a J-beta primer mix, a second PCR ran for roughly 7 to 11 cycles. TCRdb redid the calling of the 5' RACE reads with MiXCR, one entry per CDR3 protein. In the table there are roughly 680,000 distinct CDR3 sequences, about 51% of which are singletons. The material sequenced was blood. The receptors stem from an elderly woman in good health.

V and J are TRBV4-2 and TRBJ2-3; 9 nucleotides match TRBD2. The J call may be incorrect, as the DNA end agrees better with TRBJ2-7. Germline values: CDR1 LGHNA, CDR2 YNFKEQ. This CDR3 has 17 amino acids. The CDR3: CASSRQGVAGETYEQYF. DNA of the CDR3: TGTGCCAGCAGCCGCCAAGGCGTAGCGGGGGAAACCTACGAGCAGTACTTC.

V gene TRBV28 combines with J gene TRBJ2-3, with a tentative D call TRBD2 (6 bases). The CDR3 is 16 amino acids. The germline V gene encodes CDR1 MDHEN and CDR2 SYDVKM. The ends were cut back, 2 bases at V and 5 bases at J, with 17 bases in the middle. In nucleotides, the CDR3 is TGTGCCAGCAGTTTAATCGGGCGGGGCACTGGAGATACGCAGTATTTT. Residues: CASSLIGRGTGDTQYF.

Of note for this clonotype: A much larger clone lies a single base off, so this may be a read error. The chain uses TRBV7-9 and TRBJ2-6, with D unresolved. The ends were cut back, 5 bases at V and 0 bases at J, with 8 bases in the middle. This CDR3 has 15 amino acids. CDR1 and CDR2 (germline): SEHNR, FQNEAQ (reference sequence). The CDR3 reads CASSPLLSGANVLTF. The CDR3 DNA follows: TGTGCCAGCAGCCCTCTTCTCTCTGGGGCCAACGTCCTGACTTTC.

In this sample, this clonotype turned up a few times. The chain links TRBV3-1 to TRBJ2-7, with 13 nucleotides matching TRBD2. Germline V CDR1 and CDR2: LGHDT, YNNKEL (reference sequence). J gave up 2 bases and V 2 bases, and 3 bases lay outside the gene matches. This CDR3 is 16 amino acids long. As DNA, the CDR3 is TGTGCCAGCAGCCAACGGACTAGCGGGAGTGCCTACGAGCAGTACTTC. Its translation: CASSQRTSGSAYEQYF.

CDR3 nucleotide sequence: TGTGCCAGCAGCCATACTAGCGAGGCAAAGACCCAGTACTTC. Translation: CASSHTSEAKTQYF. V is TRBV6-5 and J is TRBJ2-7, with 7 bases matching TRBD2. The DNA end is more similar to TRBJ2-5, so the J call may be wrong. CDR3 length: 14 residues. Germline CDR1 reads MNHEY; CDR2 reads SVGAGI.

With respect to this clonotype: A read error may explain this, as a much larger clone is one base away. DNA for the CDR3: TGCGCCAGCAGCTTGGGGGACTACAGTCAGCCCCAGCATTTT. This codes for CASSLGDYSQPQHF. The chain carries TRBV5-1 and TRBJ1-5; tentatively, D is TRBD1 (5 bases). The V gene lost 0 bases and the J gene lost 6 bases, with 10 bases spanning the gap. The CDR3 runs 14 residues. The germline V gene encodes CDR1 SGHRS and CDR2 YFSETQ.

The J gene is TRBJ2-2, the V gene TRBV12-3 or TRBV12-4, with 9 bases lining up with TRBD1. The V segment lost 7 bases and the J segment 7 bases; nucleotides outside the gene matches: 10. This CDR3 has 15 residues. The CDR3 sequence is CASNPNRGRNGELFF. CDR3 DNA sequence: TGTGCCAGCAATCCGAACAGGGGGCGGAACGGGGAGCTGTTTTTT.

This clonotype was detected only a few times. CDR3 sequence: CATSETGQGARGYTF. The DNA of the CDR3 is TGTGCCACCAGTGAAACCGGACAGGGAGCCCGTGGCTACACCTTC. The chain couples TRBV24-1 to TRBJ1-2; 8 nucleotides agree with TRBD1. CDR3 size: 15 residues. The germline CDR1 and CDR2 sequences are KGHDR and SFDVKD. V shed 4 bases and J 7 bases; nucleotides not matched to a gene: 10.

The chain has TRBV12-3 or TRBV12-4 and TRBJ2-1; 13 bases match TRBD2. The CDR3 is 15 amino acids. The ends lost 4 bases at V and 6 bases at J; junction bases unmatched: 3. The CDR3 coding sequence is TGTGCCAGCAGTTACCGACTAGCGGGGGGCAATGAGCAGTTCTTC. The encoded protein is CASSYRLAGGNEQFF.

This clonotype was seen more than once but under ten times. The chain recombines TRBV3-1 with TRBJ2-7, with TRBD2 as a possible D gene (6 bases). The V end was cut by 2 bases, the J end by 3 bases, with 17 bases between. Germline V gene data show CDR1 as LGHDT and CDR2 as YNNKEL (reference sequence). The CDR3 sequence is 16 residues long. This chain's CDR3 is CASSQSYGRLSYEQYF. Written as DNA, the CDR3 is TGTGCCAGCAGCCAAAGTTATGGGAGGTTGAGCTACGAGCAGTACTTC.

The count of this clonotype is one. The V call is TRBV6-8, the J call TRBJ2-7; maybe TRBD2 (5 bases). The ends were cut back, 8 bases at V and 4 bases at J, with 21 bases in the middle. There are 15 residues in the CDR3. CDR1 and CDR2 from the germline V gene are MNHGY and SAAAGT. In DNA, the CDR3 is TGTGCCAGCCCACGGACGGGATTCCACGGATACGAGCAGTACTTC. This codes for CASPRTGFHGYEQYF.

In its sample, this clonotype was seen a few times. The gene calls are TRBV20-1 and TRBJ1-6; 9 nucleotides line up with TRBD1. The trim removed 5 bases at V and 8 bases at J, leaving 7 bases unmatched. Germline-derived CDR1 and CDR2 are DFQATT and SNEGSKA (reference sequence). CDR3 size: 14 residues. The CDR3 here is CSARRDRVYSPLHF. The CDR3 region has the DNA TGCAGTGCTCGCCGGGACAGGGTCTATTCACCCCTCCACTTT.

The chain recombines TRBV18 with TRBJ1-1; D ambiguous. The CDR3 totals 15 residues. Trimming removed 4 bases from V and 3 bases from J, with 15 bases in between. The V gene's germline CDR1 is KGHSH and CDR2 LQKENI. This CDR3 is CASSQSPVVDTEAFF. The CDR3 bases are TGTGCCAGCTCACAGTCCCCGGTAGTCGACACTGAAGCTTTCTTT.

This clonotype has at least ten counts. CDR3 coding DNA: TGTGCCAGCAGCTCCGGCACACGGGGCTACACCTTC. It encodes CASSSGTRGYTF. The chain employs TRBV7-2 and TRBJ1-2; D unresolved. The V and J ends lost 4 bases and 8 bases respectively, with 11 bases between them. CDR1 and CDR2 from the germline V gene are SGHTA and FQGNSA. CDR3 length equals 12 residues.

V and J are TRBV11-2 and TRBJ2-3; possible D gene TRBD2, 6 bases. Per germline, CDR1 SGHAT and CDR2 FQNNGV. The CDR3 spans 15 residues. V was trimmed by 5 bases and J by 7 bases, leaving 19 bases between them. The CDR3 here is CASSEGRLVLNTQYF. Here the CDR3 DNA reads TGTGCCAGCAGCGAAGGGCGACTAGTGTTAAATACGCAGTATTTT.

V gene TRBV7-9 combines with J gene TRBJ1-2, with 9 bases identical to TRBD1. Germline CDR1 and CDR2: SEHNR and FQNEAQ (reference sequence). The CDR3 is 16 residues long. V shed 4 bases, J shed 7 bases, and the junction held 13 bases outside the gene matches. CDR3 residues: CASSYPGQGIGRGYTF. CDR3 nucleotide sequence: TGTGCCAGCAGCTATCCGGGACAGGGTATTGGTCGTGGCTACACCTTC.

V is TRBV4-3 and J is TRBJ2-3; 10 nucleotides agree with TRBD2. V lost 4 bases and J lost 3; bases outside the gene matches: 7. CDR1 is LGHNA and CDR2 is YSLEER in the germline V gene. This CDR3 is built from 16 residues. CDR3 nucleotides: TGCGCCAGCAGCCTATCTAGCGGGGGATTTACAGATACGCAGTATTTT. Its translation: CASSLSSGGFTDTQYF.

The V and J genes are TRBV29-1 and TRBJ2-1, with 9 bases fitting TRBD1. CDR1 and CDR2 (germline): SQVTM, ANQGSEA. V shed 2 bases and J 15 bases; nucleotides not matched to a gene: 5. CDR3 length equals 11 residues. CDR3: CSVEIGTGLFF. For the CDR3, the DNA is TGCAGCGTTGAAATTGGGACAGGGCTGTTCTTC.

The chain links TRBV28 to TRBJ2-3, with 8 bases that match TRBD1. V shed 6 bases and J 4 bases; nucleotides not matched to a gene: 9. The CDR3 sequence is 15 residues long. Germline CDR1 is MDHEN and CDR2 is SYDVKM. This chain's CDR3 is CASRLGTGGADTQYF. The CDR3 DNA follows: TGTGCCAGCAGGCTCGGGACAGGTGGGGCAGATACGCAGTATTTT.

Notes on this clonotype: A much larger clone lies one base from this, so it may be a read error. This chain links TRBV29-1 with TRBJ2-1; 8 bases are shared with TRBD1. The J call may be incorrect, as the DNA end agrees better with TRBJ2-7. Germline lookup yields CDR1 SQVTM and CDR2 ANQGSEA. The CDR3 loop spans 14 amino acids. The CDR3 protein is CSVESGGPYNEQYF. CDR3 nucleotides: TGCAGCGTGGAATCAGGGGGCCCCTACAATGAGCAGTACTTC.

This sequence joins TRBV6-5 and TRBJ1-2; 8 bases line up with TRBD1. CDR1 and CDR2 (germline): MNHEY, SVGAGI. The CDR3 loop spans 13 amino acids. V lost 6 bases, J lost 7 bases, and 7 bases stayed unmatched. CDR3 sequence: CASRPTGVTGYTF. CDR3 bases: TGTGCCAGCAGACCGACAGGGGTGACTGGCTACACCTTC.

The table lists this clonotype with many counts. The chain joins TRBV5-1 to TRBJ2-1; 10 bases are shared with TRBD2. The CDR3 length is 17 residues. J lost 8 bases, V lost 1 base, and 12 bases had no gene match. CDR1 is SGHRS, CDR2 YFSETQ, per germline. The CDR3 loop is CASSLMRSGRPRDEQFF. The CDR3 nucleotides read TGCGCCAGCAGCTTGATGCGTAGCGGGAGGCCCCGGGATGAGCAGTTCTTC.

V and J are TRBV14 and TRBJ1-5; D remains unclear. This CDR3 spans 18 amino acids. Germline V gene lookup returns CDR1 SGHDN and CDR2 FVKESK. Deletions cut 0 bases from V and 0 bases from J, with 15 bases between. This chain's CDR3 is CASSQDRRVEYSNQPQHF. Here the CDR3 DNA reads TGTGCCAGCAGCCAAGACCGACGCGTCGAATATAGCAATCAGCCCCAGCATTTT.

This clonotype appeared many times. The chain recombines TRBV7-3 with TRBJ2-1; 9 bases map to TRBD1. V lost 1 base to trimming and J lost 7 bases; unmatched junction nucleotides: 8. Germline V lookup: CDR1 SGHTA, CDR2 FQGTGA. The CDR3 consists of 16 residues. As DNA, the CDR3 is TGTGCCAGCAGCTTAATGGGGGACAGGGACTGGAATGAGCAGTTCTTC. Protein product: CASSLMGDRDWNEQFF.

This clonotype turned up a few times. A read error may be the cause here, since a much bigger clone is one base away. This chain uses TRBV21-1 with TRBJ2-3; TRBD2 reflects the table's D call only, with no check against the DNA. TRBV21-1 counts as a pseudogene. This CDR3 spans 12 amino acids. The CDR3: CASRALGDTQYF. The CDR3 region has the DNA TGTGCCAGCCGAGCCCTCGGAGATACGCAGTATTTT.

The chain has TRBV3-1 and TRBJ2-1; 12 bases match TRBD2. V lost 1 base to trimming and J lost 8 bases; unmatched junction nucleotides: 6. The CDR3 totals 16 residues. Germline V gene data show CDR1 as LGHDT and CDR2 as YNNKEL (reference sequence). CDR3 in amino acids: CASSQVFASGGDEQFF. The CDR3 DNA reads TGTGCCAGCAGCCAAGTTTTCGCTAGCGGGGGGGATGAGCAGTTCTTC.

V is TRBV2 and J is TRBJ2-3, with TRBD2 identical over 12 bases. Germline assignment: CDR1 SNHLY and CDR2 FYNNEI. V dropped 7 bases and J dropped 3; count of bases not matched to a gene: 8. The CDR3 length is 16 residues. CDR3: CASNLLAGGRTDTQYF. The CDR3 nucleotides read TGTGCCAGCAACCTACTAGCGGGGGGTCGGACAGATACGCAGTATTTT. Drawing the rest from reference TRBV2 and TRBJ2-3, the complete variable domain is EPEVTQTPSHQVTQMGQEVILRCVPISNHLYFYWYRQILGQKVEFLVSFYNNEISEKSEIFDDQFSVERPDGSNFTLKIRSTKLEDSAMYFCASNLLAGGRTDTQYFGPGTRLTVL.

The sample holds a few counts of this clonotype. A much larger clonotype is one base distant, so this may be a read error. This sequence joins TRBV29-1 and TRBJ1-1; D gene uncertain. V shed 3 bases and J shed 1 base, with 0 bases lying between them. Germline CDR1 is SQVTM and CDR2 is ANQGSEA. This CDR3 spans 10 amino acids. CDR3 residues: CSVENTEAFF. CDR3 nucleotide sequence: TGCAGCGTTGAGAACACTGAAGCTTTCTTT.

This clonotype was recorded many times. The chain joins TRBV29-1 to TRBJ2-5, with D tentatively TRBD1 (6 bases). From germline, CDR1 is SQVTM and CDR2 ANQGSEA. The V end lost 7 bases, the J end lost 0 bases, and 9 bases lay between the germline ends. The CDR3 covers 12 residues. The CDR3 reads CSAGQYQETQYF. The CDR3 DNA sequence: TGCAGCGCTGGACAGTACCAAGAGACCCAGTACTTC. The whole variable domain, remainder taken from reference TRBV29-1 and TRBJ2-5, is SAVISQKPSRDICQRGTSLTIQCQVDSQVTMMFWYRQQPGQSLTLIATANQGSEATYESGFVIDKFPISRPNLTFSTLTVSNMSPEDSSIYLCSAGQYQETQYFGPGTRLLVL.

The V gene is TRBV4-3, the J gene TRBJ2-7, with unresolved D. Germline V CDR1 and CDR2: LGHNA, YSLEER. This CDR3 spans 14 amino acids. Trimming took 0 bases from V and 5 from J, leaving 11 bases between them. This CDR3 is CASSQESGPNEQYF. In nucleotides, the CDR3 is TGCGCCAGCAGCCAAGAGTCGGGTCCCAACGAGCAGTACTTC.